The rows below give T cell receptor beta chains drawn from one sample of a study of cytomegalovirus exposure and HLA in healthy donors. TCRdb's copy holds only in-frame clones and misses some; the assay was immunoSEQ multiplex PCR. The data hold approximately 150,000 clones, with over 65% observed a single time. The sequencing input was PBMCs. These receptors all come from a male donor in good health and CMV-seronegative. Each CDR3 is given with its conserved first and last residue. The order of the fields is J gene, V gene, D gene, CDR3 length, clone size, CDR3 DNA, CDR3 protein. A D gene is named only where the DNA matches it firmly. Part of the rows lack a size; the others show once, few, many or a class for expanded clones.

TRBJ2-6,TRBV4-3,TRBD2,19,-,TGCGCCAGCAGCCAAGGTGTGGCTAGCGGGGGGTCTGGGGCCAACGTCCTGACTTTC,CASSQGVASGGSGANVLTF
TRBJ2-7,TRBV9,TRBD2,14,-,TGTGCCAGCAGCGAGGTAGCGGGGGCCTACGAGCAGTACTTC,CASSEVAGAYEQYF
TRBJ1-6,TRBV4-3,TRBD1,15,few,TGCGCCAGCAGCCAATTGACAGGGACAAATTCACCCCTCCACTTT,CASSQLTGTNSPLHF
TRBJ1-2,TRBV28,TRBD1,13,-,TGTGCCAGCAGTAACAGGGGCTACTATGGCTACACCTTC,CASSNRGYYGYTF
TRBJ2-1,TRBV6-5,-,14,-,TGTGCCAGCAGTTATGGCAGGGGGGTGAGCGAGCAGTTCTTC,CASSYGRGVSEQFF
TRBJ2-5,TRBV27,TRBD2,15,-,TGTGCCAGCAGTTTGGTGGGAGGGCTGGGAGAGACCCAGTACTTC,CASSLVGGLGETQYF
TRBJ2-1,TRBV7-9,-,13,-,TGTGCCAGCAGCTCTCACGGGGTTGATGAGCAGTTCTTC,CASSSHGVDEQFF
TRBJ2-1,TRBV29-1,TRBD2,16,-,TGCAGCGTTGAAGGCTTACTAGCGGGAGTTCTCCCCCTGCAGTTCTTC,CSVEGLLAGVLPLQFF
TRBJ2-7,TRBV4-1,-,12,-,TGCGCCAGCAGCCAAGGGGCAGCCGAGCAGTACTTC,CASSQGAAEQYF
TRBJ2-5,TRBV7-9,-,14,once,TGTGCCAGCAGCCTTTCCGGGGTTCAAGAGACCCAGTACTTC,CASSLSGVQETQYF
TRBJ1-5,TRBV5-1,-,13,few,TGCGCCAGCAGCTTGTCGGGGGATCAGCCCCAGCATTTT,CASSLSGDQPQHF
TRBJ2-1,TRBV30,-,14,-,TGTGCCTGGAGGACGGGGACTTCCTACAATGAGCAGTTCTTC,CAWRTGTSYNEQFF
TRBJ2-7,TRBV27,TRBD1,14,-,TGTGCCAGCAGTTTATCTGACAGGGCTGACGAGCAGTACTTC,CASSLSDRADEQYF
TRBJ2-1,TRBV27,TRBD2,15,-,TGTGCCAGCAGTTTAAGCGGGAGTAGTAGGAATGAGCAGTTCTTC,CASSLSGSSRNEQFF
TRBJ2-3,TRBV7-8,-,16,-,TGTGCCAGCAGCTTAGCCCAGGGCATTGGGCCGGATACGCAGTATTTT,CASSLAQGIGPDTQYF
TRBJ2-5,TRBV18,-,15,few,TGTGCCAGCTCACCCCGGGACACCAGAGAAGAGACCCAGTACTTC,CASSPRDTREETQYF
TRBJ1-1,TRBV30,-,14,-,TGTGCCTGGAGTGATCGGGGGGGGTACACTGAAGCTTTCTTT,CAWSDRGGYTEAFF
TRBJ2-7,TRBV13,TRBD2,12,-,TGTGCCAGCAGCCTGACTAGCCACGAGCAGTACTTC,CASSLTSHEQYF
TRBJ2-7,TRBV2,TRBD1,14,-,TGTGCCAGCACTTTAGGACAGGGTGGGTACGAGCAGTACTTC,CASTLGQGGYEQYF
TRBJ1-5,TRBV15,TRBD1,17,once,TGTGCCACCAGCAGAGCCATGAGGGGACAGGGCAATCAGCCCCAGCATTTT,CATSRAMRGQGNQPQHF
TRBJ2-7,TRBV7-2,TRBD2,16,-,TGTGCCAGCAGCTTAGCGTCCCTAGCGGGAGCCTACGAGCAGTACTTC,CASSLASLAGAYEQYF
TRBJ2-2,TRBV7-6,TRBD2,16,-,TGTGCCAGCAGCTACCTAGCGGGAGCGGGGACCGGGGAGCTGTTTTTT,CASSYLAGAGTGELFF
TRBJ2-7,TRBV7-6,TRBD1,15,-,TGTGCCAGCAGCTTAGCAGGACAGGGGGCGGGCGAGCAGTACTTC,CASSLAGQGAGEQYF
TRBJ2-1,TRBV19,TRBD2,14,-,TGTGCCAGTAAGACTAGCGGAGCTTACAATGAGCAGTTCTTC,CASKTSGAYNEQFF
TRBJ2-2,TRBV30,-,12,-,TGTGTCGGAGGGAGAGCTACCGGGGAGCTGTTTTTT,CVGGRATGELFF
TRBJ2-3,TRBV7-9,TRBD2,16,-,TGTGCCAGCAGCAGACCCACTAGCGTTGGGGCAGATACGCAGTATTTT,CASSRPTSVGADTQYF
TRBJ2-7,TRBV7-8,TRBD2,15,-,TGTGCCAGCAGCGAAGGGACTAGCGCGAGCTACGAGCAGTACTTC,CASSEGTSASYEQYF
TRBJ2-5,TRBV9,-,16,-,TGTGCCAGCAGCGTAGAAATGGTGGGAGTCGGGGAGACCCAGTACTTC,CASSVEMVGVGETQYF
TRBJ2-7,TRBV6-6,TRBD2,15,-,TGTGCCAGCAGTTATGGGATAGCGGGAACATACGAGCAGTACTTC,CASSYGIAGTYEQYF
TRBJ2-7,TRBV2,TRBD2,12,-,TGTGCCGGAACTAGCGCCTTTGGAGAGCAGTACTTC,CAGTSAFGEQYF
TRBJ2-5,TRBV5-1,-,13,-,TGCGCCAGCGGAAGGGGCTCCCGAGAGACCCAGTACTTC,CASGRGSRETQYF
TRBJ2-7,TRBV9,-,14,-,TGTGCCAGCAGCGTAGATAGTACCGTCGACGAGCAGTACTTC,CASSVDSTVDEQYF
TRBJ2-7,TRBV2,TRBD1,15,-,TGTGCCAGCAGTGGGCAGACAGGGGAGCGCTACGAGCAGTACTTC,CASSGQTGERYEQYF
TRBJ1-6,TRBV13,-,15,-,TGTGCCAGCAGTAAGGGGGAATCCTATAATTCACCCCTCCACTTT,CASSKGESYNSPLHF
TRBJ2-1,TRBV19,TRBD2,13,once,TGTGCCAGTAGTTCCGGACTAGCTGATGAGCAGTTCTTC,CASSSGLADEQFF
TRBJ1-3,TRBV18,TRBD1,17,-,TGTGCCAGCTCACCGCAGGGGGCGACTACCTCTGGAAACACCATATATTTT,CASSPQGATTSGNTIYF
TRBJ2-7,TRBV14,-,15,-,TGTGCCAGCAGCCAAGTTGGCAGTTCCTCCTACGAGCAGTACTTC,CASSQVGSSSYEQYF
TRBJ2-7,TRBV4-1,-,16,-,TGCGCCAGCAGCCAAGAATCGGACAGTAGCTTCTACGAGCAGTACTTC,CASSQESDSSFYEQYF
TRBJ1-1,TRBV28,-,13,-,TGTGCCAGCAAAGGTAGACAGAACACTGAAGCTTTCTTT,CASKGRQNTEAFF
TRBJ2-1,TRBV7-2,TRBD2,15,-,TGTGCCAGCAGCCTACTAGCGGGGATAGGTAATGAGCAGTTCTTC,CASSLLAGIGNEQFF
TRBJ2-7,TRBV29-1,-,13,-,TGCAGCGTGTCGACCAGGTCGGACTACGAGCAGTACTTC,CSVSTRSDYEQYF
TRBJ1-4,TRBV13,-,14,-,TGTGCCAGCAGCTTGGGGGGGGGTCGGGAAAAACTGTTTTTT,CASSLGGGREKLFF
TRBJ2-2,TRBV7-9,-,17,-,TGTGCCAGCAGCCAAACGGCGGGAAGGGTAAACACCGGGGAGCTGTTTTTT,CASSQTAGRVNTGELFF
TRBJ1-2,TRBV13,-,13,-,TGTGCCAGCAGCTTAGGCCCGGGGGTGGGCTACACCTTC,CASSLGPGVGYTF
TRBJ2-3,TRBV29-1,-,14,-,TGCAGCGATAATAGGGGGTCGGGCACAGATACGCAGTATTTT,CSDNRGSGTDTQYF
TRBJ1-3,TRBV6-1,-,13,-,TGTGCCACAGACAGTTGGAAAGATAACACCATATATTTT,CATDSWKDNTIYF
TRBJ2-5,TRBV30,TRBD2,14,-,TGTGCCTGGAGGACTAGCGGGCCCCAAGAGACCCAGTACTTC,CAWRTSGPQETQYF
TRBJ2-7,TRBV5-6,-,13,-,TGTGCCAGCAGCTTGCTGGGGAGCTACGAGCAGTACTTC,CASSLLGSYEQYF
TRBJ2-3,TRBV10-2,TRBD2,15,few,TGCGCCAGCAGTGCTTTAGCGGGAGTTTCAGATACGCAGTATTTT,CASSALAGVSDTQYF
TRBJ2-1,TRBV7-3,-,15,once,TGTGCCAGCAGCTTAGGCGGGACCTCCTACAATGAGCAGTTCTTC,CASSLGGTSYNEQFF
TRBJ1-3,TRBV30,-,14,-,TGTGCCTGGAGTTCAGGGATGTCTGGAAACACCATATATTTT,CAWSSGMSGNTIYF
TRBJ2-3,TRBV14,-,13,-,TGTGCCAGCAGCCAAAGCGGCACAGATACGCAGTATTTT,CASSQSGTDTQYF